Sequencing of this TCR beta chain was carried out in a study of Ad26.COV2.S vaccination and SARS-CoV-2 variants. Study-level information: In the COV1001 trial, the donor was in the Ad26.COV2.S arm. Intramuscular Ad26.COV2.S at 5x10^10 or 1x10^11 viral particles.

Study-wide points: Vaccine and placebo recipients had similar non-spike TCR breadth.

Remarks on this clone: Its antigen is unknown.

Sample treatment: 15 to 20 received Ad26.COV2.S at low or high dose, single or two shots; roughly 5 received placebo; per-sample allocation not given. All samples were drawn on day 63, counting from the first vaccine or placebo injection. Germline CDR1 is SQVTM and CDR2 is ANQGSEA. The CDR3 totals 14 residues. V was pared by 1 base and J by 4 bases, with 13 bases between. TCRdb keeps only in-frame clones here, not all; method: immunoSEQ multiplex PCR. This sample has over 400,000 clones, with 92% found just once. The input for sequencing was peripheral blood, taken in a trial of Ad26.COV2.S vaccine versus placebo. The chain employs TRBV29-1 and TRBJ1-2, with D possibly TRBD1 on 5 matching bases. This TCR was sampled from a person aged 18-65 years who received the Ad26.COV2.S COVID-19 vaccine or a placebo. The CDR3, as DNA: TGCAGCGTTGAAGCACGGACAAAAGGCTATGGCTACACCTTC. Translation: CSVEARTKGYGYTF.